The 28 T cell receptor beta chains reported below all come from one sample, sequenced in a study of CD8 T cells in Susac syndrome. Roughly 0.45 to 1 ug RNA was reverse transcribed with random hexamers. MiXCR was run by TCRdb on the immunoSEQ multiplex PCR reads, yielding one entry per CDR3 protein. The sample holds 120,000 or so distinct CDR3 sequences; approximately 96% are singletons and the top ten take 0.11% to 0.15%. Sequenced material: CD4+ T cells from PBMCs. The receptors were gathered from a human donor with Susac syndrome.

CDR3 DNA: TGTGCCAGCAGTTACGGCACCACAGGAGGGAGGACTAATGAAAAACTGTTTTTT. As protein: CASSYGTTGGRTNEKLFF. The gene calls are TRBV6-5 and TRBJ1-4; a weak D match, TRBD1 (5 bases). The CDR3 totals 18 residues. V dropped 2 bases and J dropped 2 bases, with 18 bases sitting between them. The V gene's germline CDR1 is MNHEY and CDR2 SVGAGI.

This chain joins TRBV28 and TRBJ1-2; a weak D match, TRBD1 (5 bases). Trimming removed 2 bases at V and 4 bases at J, with 8 bases between. The CDR3 spans 13 residues. Germline V gene sequence: CDR1 MDHEN, CDR2 SYDVKM. As DNA, the CDR3 is TGTGCCAGCAGTTTAACGACAGTCTATGGCTACACCTTC. Translated, it gives CASSLTTVYGYTF.

The V call is TRBV25-1, the J call TRBJ2-7; 11 bases fit TRBD1. The CDR3 length is 14 residues. Germline lookup yields CDR1 MGHDK and CDR2 SYGVNS. Trimming at V came to 8 bases and at J to 2 bases, leaving 5 bases not matched to a gene. The DNA of the CDR3 is TGTGCCAGCGTCCCGGGACAGGGGGCCTACGAGCAGTACTTC. This sequence encodes CASVPGQGAYEQYF.

This chain uses TRBV12-3 or TRBV12-4 with TRBJ2-7; D perhaps matches TRBD1 (5 bases). The CDR3 spans 13 residues. Trimming left V 6 bases short and J 3 bases short, with 12 bases between. The CDR3 protein is CASSGARGYEQYF. The CDR3 DNA is TGTGCCAGCAGCGGAGCAAGGGGCTACGAGCAGTACTTC.

The V and J genes are TRBV4-2 and TRBJ2-5; 9 bases are a match to TRBD2. The germline V gene has CDR1 LGHNA and CDR2 YNFKEQ. The trim removed 4 bases at V and 3 bases at J, leaving 18 bases unmatched. This CDR3 contains 19 residues. The CDR3, as DNA: TGTGCCAGCAGCCGGAACACCTGGGGAGGTAGCGGGAGCGAAGAGACCCAGTACTTC. Encoded protein: CASSRNTWGGSGSEETQYF.

The chain carries TRBV2 and TRBJ2-1, with 13 nucleotides matching TRBD2. CDR3 length equals 16 residues. The junction had 11 bases not matched to a gene; V was cut back by 8 bases and J by 7 bases. Germline V gene data show CDR1 as SNHLY and CDR2 as FYNNEI. This CDR3 reads CASRYTGTSGMNEQFF. CDR3 in DNA: TGTGCCAGCCGCTACACCGGGACTAGCGGGATGAATGAGCAGTTCTTC.

The chain links TRBV5-4 to TRBJ2-3, with 8 positions matching TRBD1. The CDR3 runs 14 residues. CDR1 SGHNT and CDR2 YYREEE come from the germline V gene (reference sequence). Trimming took 6 bases from V and 4 from J; bases not matched to a gene: 7. In DNA form, the CDR3 reads TGTGCCAGCACCCTCGACAGGGGCGCAGATACGCAGTATTTT. It codes for CASTLDRGADTQYF.

As regards this clonotype: The junction shows a germline mismatch at one end, possibly a read error. This sequence joins TRBV25-1 and TRBJ2-1; no clear D gene. CDR3 length: 14 amino acids. Germline CDR1 reads MGHDK; CDR2 reads SYGVNS. The CDR3 DNA follows: TGTGCCAGCAGTGAATACGACTCCCACAATGAGCAGTTCTTC. This encodes CASSEYDSHNEQFF.

CDR3 sequence: CSARVQEFLNNEQFF. As DNA, the CDR3 is TGCAGTGCTAGAGTACAGGAGTTTCTGAACAATGAGCAGTTCTTC. The V call is TRBV20-1, the J call TRBJ2-1; weak D call: TRBD1 (5 bases). The CDR3 extends over 15 amino acids. Per the germline V gene, CDR1 is DFQATT and CDR2 is SNEGSKA (reference sequence). Trimming shortened V by 1 base and J by 5 bases, and 15 bases separated the two germline ends.

This sequence joins TRBV7-2 and TRBJ2-5; D possibly uses TRBD1 or TRBD2 (5 bases each). The CDR3 totals 15 residues. CDR1 and CDR2 (germline): SGHTA, FQGNSA. Trimming removed 5 bases at V and 0 bases at J, with 13 bases between. The CDR3 DNA sequence: TGTGCCAGCAGCGACGGGACCGGATACCAAGAGACCCAGTACTTC. Its protein is CASSDGTGYQETQYF.

The rearrangement links TRBV18 to TRBJ2-3, with no clear D. Germline-derived CDR1 and CDR2 are KGHSH and LQKENI. Trimming took off 6 bases at V and 3 bases at J, with 10 bases between the two ends. This CDR3 region has 13 residues. CDR3 protein: CASSPPMTDTQYF. As DNA, the CDR3 is TGTGCCAGCTCTCCCCCCATGACAGATACGCAGTATTTT.

The rearrangement uses TRBV20-1 and TRBJ2-7; 7 bases agree with TRBD2. Germline V gene sequence: CDR1 DFQATT, CDR2 SNEGSKA (reference sequence). V lost 4 bases to trimming and J lost 1 base; unmatched junction nucleotides: 7. CDR3 length: 14 amino acids. CDR3 sequence (DNA): TGCAGTGCTAAGGAAGGGACTAAGTCCTACGAGCAGTACTTC. Amino acids: CSAKEGTKSYEQYF.

The rearrangement joins TRBV30 to TRBJ2-5; the match to TRBD2 covers 8 bases. CDR1 is GTSNPN, CDR2 SVGIG, per germline (reference sequence). The junction had 3 bases not matched to a gene; V was cut back by 4 bases and J by 2 bases. CDR3 length: 13 residues. DNA of the CDR3: TGTGCCTGGACTAGCGGGTTGCAAGAGACCCAGTACTTC. This gives the protein CAWTSGLQETQYF.

The chain uses TRBV13 and TRBJ2-1, with D maybe TRBD1 (5 bases). This CDR3 comprises 15 residues. Germline V gives CDR1 PRHDT, CDR2 FYEKMQ (reference sequence). Trimming left V 6 bases short and J 2 bases short, with 14 bases between. The CDR3 loop reads CASSFEGAAYNEQFF. CDR3 bases: TGTGCCAGCAGTTTCGAAGGGGCGGCCTACAATGAGCAGTTCTTC.

The J gene is TRBJ1-1, the V gene TRBV20-1; D remains unclear. V gave up 3 bases and J gave up 1 base, with 9 bases separating them. The germline gives CDR1 DFQATT, CDR2 SNEGSKA (reference sequence). The CDR3 covers 13 residues. The CDR3 loop is CSASLNSNTEAFF. CDR3 in DNA: TGCAGTGCTAGTCTTAACTCGAACACTGAAGCTTTCTTT.

The rearrangement joins TRBV27 to TRBJ2-3; 8 bases fit TRBD2. J was trimmed by 1 base and V by 10 bases; bases with no gene match: 13. Germline lookup yields CDR1 MNHEY and CDR2 SMNVEV (reference sequence). This CDR3 region has 16 residues. In DNA form, the CDR3 reads TGTGCCACCCGAACCTACGGGGGGGAGCGCACAGATACGCAGTATTTT. This translates into CATRTYGGERTDTQYF.

The V and J genes are TRBV30 and TRBJ1-5; D unclear. The CDR3 is made up of 14 amino acids. The germline gives CDR1 GTSNPN, CDR2 SVGIG (reference sequence). The CDR3 loop reads CAYGKYGSNQPQHF. CDR3 nucleotide sequence: TGTGCTTATGGGAAGTACGGGAGCAATCAGCCCCAGCATTTT.

This chain links TRBV5-4 with TRBJ2-5, with 8 positions matching TRBD2. The CDR3 runs 14 residues. J lost 5 bases, V lost 5 bases, and 8 bases had no gene match. Germline CDR1 SGHNT, CDR2 YYREEE (reference sequence). CDR3 region: CASRGSAGEETQYF. The CDR3 nucleotides are TGTGCCAGCAGGGGGTCAGCGGGAGAGGAGACCCAGTACTTC.

The V call is TRBV6-5, the J call TRBJ1-5; D is possibly TRBD1 (5 bases). Trimming cost V 6 bases and J 5 bases, with 17 bases left between them. Germline V gene lookup returns CDR1 MNHEY and CDR2 SVGAGI. CDR3 length: 15 residues. The CDR3 DNA sequence: TGTGCCAGCAGCCCCAATTTGGGGACGGATCAGCCCCAGCATTTT. This codes for CASSPNLGTDQPQHF.

V is TRBV5-6 and J is TRBJ2-3, with TRBD1 matching over 8 bases. Looked up from germline, CDR1 is SGHDT and CDR2 is YYEEEE. This CDR3 is 15 amino acids long. The trim removed 4 bases at V and 5 bases at J, leaving 9 bases unmatched. The CDR3 bases are TGTGCCAGCAGCCGGACGGACAGGGTGGGAGATACGCAGTATTTT. Translated: CASSRTDRVGDTQYF.

CDR3 DNA sequence: TGTGCCAGCAGTTTAGAGGTGGATCAGCCCCAGCATTTT. The encoded protein is CASSLEVDQPQHF. This rearrangement joins TRBV12-3 or TRBV12-4 to TRBJ1-5, with D uncertain. CDR3 length: 13 residues. V lost 1 base to trimming and J lost 5 bases, with 6 bases between them.

V is TRBV20-1 and J is TRBJ2-7; 9 positions match TRBD2. Trimming at V came to 6 bases and at J to 3 bases, leaving 9 bases not matched to a gene. This CDR3 contains 14 residues. Germline values: CDR1 DFQATT, CDR2 SNEGSKA (reference sequence). The CDR3 DNA is TGCAGTGCCGGATCGGCGGGAGGGGACTACGAGCAGTACTTC. It translates to CSAGSAGGDYEQYF.

The chain recombines TRBV9 with TRBJ1-2; D gene ambiguous. V gave up 0 bases and J gave up 6 bases, with 15 bases separating them. The CDR3 runs to 15 residues. Germline loops: CDR1 SGDLS, CDR2 YYNGEE. CDR3 nucleotide sequence: TGTGCCAGCAGCGTAGTCCCGGGGTGGATGGATGGCTACACCTTC. It translates to CASSVVPGWMDGYTF.

V and J are TRBV9 and TRBJ2-2; TRBD1 is a possible D gene (6 bases). Germline-derived CDR1 and CDR2 are SGDLS and YYNGEE. The CDR3 extends over 15 amino acids. The germline V and J ends were trimmed by 0 bases and 5 bases, with 11 bases remaining between them. In nucleotides, the CDR3 is TGTGCCAGCAGCGTAGACAGGGTCACGACCGGGGAGCTGTTTTTT. It is translated as CASSVDRVTTGELFF.

The chain uses TRBV5-6 and TRBJ1-4, with D possibly matching TRBD1 (5 bases). The ends were cut back, 2 bases at V and 6 bases at J, with 11 bases in the middle. The CDR3 has 14 residues. Per germline, CDR1 SGHDT and CDR2 YYEEEE. DNA of the CDR3: TGTGCCAGCAGCTTTGGGGGTCGCCATGAAAAACTGTTTTTT. Protein: CASSFGGRHEKLFF.

The chain carries TRBV29-1 and TRBJ2-4; TRBD2 might be the D (6 bases). The length of the CDR3 is 15 residues. V was shortened by 0 bases and J by 3 bases, with 12 bases between the two germline ends. The germline gives CDR1 SQVTM, CDR2 ANQGSEA. CDR3 protein: CSVEDGSGVKNIQYF. In nucleotides, the CDR3 is TGCAGCGTTGAAGACGGGTCGGGAGTCAAAAACATTCAGTACTTC.

The rearrangement uses TRBV29-1 and TRBJ1-2; D ambiguous. CDR3 length equals 18 residues. CDR1 is SQVTM, CDR2 ANQGSEA, per germline. The germline V and J ends were trimmed by 1 base and 2 bases, with 23 bases remaining between them. CDR3: CSVEASGTKGNNNYGYTF. The CDR3 region has the DNA TGCAGCGTTGAAGCCTCTGGCACCAAGGGCAACAACAACTATGGCTACACCTTC.

The J gene is TRBJ2-3, the V gene TRBV6-5; perhaps TRBD2 as D (5 bases). This CDR3 contains 11 residues. The germline V gene encodes CDR1 MNHEY and CDR2 SVGAGI. V was shortened by 9 bases and J by 2 bases, with 6 bases between the two germline ends. The CDR3 DNA sequence: TGTGCCAGTCGGGACACAGATACGCAGTATTTT. It is translated as CASRDTDTQYF.